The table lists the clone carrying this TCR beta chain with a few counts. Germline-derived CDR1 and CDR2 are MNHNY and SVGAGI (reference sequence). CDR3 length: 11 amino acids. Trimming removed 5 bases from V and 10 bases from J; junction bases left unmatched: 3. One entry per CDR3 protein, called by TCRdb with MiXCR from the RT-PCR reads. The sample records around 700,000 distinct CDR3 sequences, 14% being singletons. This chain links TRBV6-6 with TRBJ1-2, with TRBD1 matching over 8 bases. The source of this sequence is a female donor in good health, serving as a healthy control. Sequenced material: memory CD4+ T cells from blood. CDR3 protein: CASSTQGDYTF. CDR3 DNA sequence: TGTGCCAGCAGTACACAGGGGGACTACACCTTC.